Presented here are 32 T cell receptor beta chains from one specimen sequenced in a study of naive and memory T cell subsets. Amplification of ligated cDNA took four PCR rounds with SP2 and nested alpha and beta constant primers. In TCRdb, the UMI-ligation and nested PCR reads were re-called with MiXCR into one record per CDR3 protein. The sample holds more than 30,000 distinct CDR3 sequences, about 6.7% seen once. As to treatment: skin biopsy from PPD injection site in Mantoux-positive individual. An oligonucleotide containing a UMI was ligated to the 3' end of TCR cDNA. This specimen consisted of skin, obtained from a tuberculin skin test site. The receptors here all came from an adult in good health.

CDR3 sequence: CASSPDTPNTEAFF. CDR3 nucleotide sequence: TGTGCCAGCTCACCGGACACGCCGAACACTGAAGCTTTCTTT. The chain couples TRBV18 to TRBJ1-1; possible D gene TRBD1, 5 bases. CDR1 and CDR2 (germline): KGHSH, LQKENI. CDR3 size: 14 residues. The V and J ends lost 3 bases and 1 base respectively, with 9 bases between them. The full variable domain, in which reference TRBV18 and TRBJ1-1 provide the parts outside the CDR3, is NAGVMQNPRHLVRRRGQEARLRCSPMKGHSHVYWYRQLPEEGLKFMVYLQKENIIDESGMPKERFSAEFPKEGPSILRIQQVVRGDSAAYFCASSPDTPNTEAFFGQGTRLTVV.

This clonotype was seen at least ten times. The chain links TRBV7-2 to TRBJ1-2, with 11 bases that match TRBD1. Germline V gives CDR1 SGHTA, CDR2 FQGNSA. V lost 5 bases and J lost 8; bases outside the gene matches: 7. This CDR3 contains 14 residues. CDR3 loop: CASSAGQGARGYTF. For the CDR3, the DNA is TGTGCCAGCAGCGCTGGACAGGGGGCGCGAGGCTACACCTTC.

This clonotype was seen a handful of times. The chain has TRBV3-1 and TRBJ2-3; 12 nucleotides agree with TRBD2. The V gene's germline CDR1 is LGHDT and CDR2 YNNKEL (reference sequence). The CDR3 length is 16 residues. Unmatched junction bases numbered 4, after V lost 0 bases and J lost 6 bases. The CDR3 loop reads CASSQDLAGGGDTQYF. CDR3 coding DNA: TGTGCCAGCAGCCAAGATCTAGCGGGGGGGGGTGATACGCAGTATTTT.

This clonotype has a handful of counts. The V and J genes are TRBV5-1 and TRBJ2-3; 11 nucleotides match TRBD2. CDR1 is SGHRS and CDR2 is YFSETQ in the germline V gene. Losses at the gene ends were 0 bases for V and 4 bases for J; bases not matched to a gene: 13. This CDR3 has 19 residues. Here the CDR3 DNA reads TGCGCCAGCAGCTTGGCAGGTCGGCTAGCGGGGGGAGCATCAGATACGCAGTATTTT. It codes for CASSLAGRLAGGASDTQYF.

This clonotype has more than one count but fewer than ten. The CDR3 region has the DNA TGTGCCAGCAGTGAATGGTTCAGATTTCGCTATGGCTACACCTTC. Amino acid sequence: CASSEWFRFRYGYTF. The chain recombines TRBV2 with TRBJ1-2; D ambiguous. Between the trimmed V and J ends, which lost 2 bases and 4 bases, there was a span of 14 bases. Per germline, CDR1 SNHLY and CDR2 FYNNEI. The CDR3 is made up of 15 amino acids.

By share, this clonotype ranks as medium-sized (0.01 to 0.1%). This chain joins TRBV12-5 and TRBJ2-5; 14 nucleotides line up with TRBD2. J lost 2 bases, V lost 4 bases, and 3 bases had no gene match. CDR1 and CDR2 from the germline V gene are LGHNT and FRNRAP. This CDR3 comprises 16 residues. The CDR3 coding sequence is TGTGCTAGTGGTTCGGGACTAGCGGGGGTGCAAGAGACCCAGTACTTC. This sequence encodes CASGSGLAGVQETQYF.

By proportion, this clonotype is medium-sized. This sequence joins TRBV25-1 and TRBJ1-1, with TRBD1 matching 8 bases. In germline, CDR1 is MGHDK, CDR2 SYGVNS. The CDR3 runs 14 residues. The V and J ends lost 4 bases and 1 base, in that order; junction bases with no gene match: 2. The CDR3 DNA follows: TGTGCCAGCAGTGTCAGGGGGCGGAACACTGAAGCTTTCTTT. Translated: CASSVRGRNTEAFF.

This clonotype was seen at least ten times. This sequence joins TRBV5-4 and TRBJ2-2; D may correspond to TRBD1 or TRBD2 (6 bases each). Germline CDR1 reads SGHNT; CDR2 reads YYREEE (reference sequence). V was trimmed by 0 bases and J by 4 bases, leaving 25 bases between them. The CDR3 length is 20 residues. CDR3: CASSLERGFGLSLGTGELFF. CDR3 nucleotide sequence: TGTGCCAGCAGCTTGGAAAGGGGGTTTGGACTAAGTTTGGGCACCGGGGAGCTGTTTTTT. Full variable domain (rest looked up from reference TRBV5-4 and TRBJ2-2): ETGVTQSPTHLIKTRGQQVTLRCSSQSGHNTVSWYQQALGQGPQFIFQYYREEENGRGNFPPRFSGLQFPNYSSELNVNALELDDSALYLCASSLERGFGLSLGTGELFFGEGSRLTVL.

With respect to this clonotype: A much larger clone lies one base from this, so it may be a read error. This chain connects TRBV18 to TRBJ1-6, with a tentative D call TRBD1 (6 bases). The CDR3 consists of 15 residues. Germline CDR1 is KGHSH and CDR2 is LQKENI. CDR3 in amino acids: CASSVPGTNNLPLHF. The CDR3 DNA reads as TGTGCCAGCTCGGTGCCGGGGACAAATAATTTACCCCTCCACTTT.

Worth noting for this clonotype: A read error may be the cause here, since a much bigger clone is one base away. The chain has TRBV29-1 and TRBJ2-1, with TRBD1 as a possible D gene (5 bases). The germline gives CDR1 SQVTM, CDR2 ANQGSEA. CDR3 length: 12 amino acids. V lost 3 bases to trimming and J lost 6 bases, with 9 bases between them. CDR3: CSVDKGFNEQFF. As DNA, the CDR3 is TGCAGCGTTGATAAGGGGTTCAATGAGCAGTTCTTC.

This chain links TRBV19 with TRBJ1-2; 8 bases are a match to TRBD1. Germline assignment: CDR1 LNHDA and CDR2 SQIVND (reference sequence). The CDR3 contains 14 residues. The V gene end was trimmed by 5 bases and the J gene end by 4 bases; junction bases not matched to a gene: 6. CDR3 region: CASSLPGQVYGYTF. The CDR3 DNA reads as TGTGCCAGTAGTTTACCGGGACAGGTCTATGGCTACACCTTC.

This clonotype was observed many times. V gene TRBV10-3 combines with J gene TRBJ2-3; 7 positions match TRBD2. This CDR3 is 14 amino acids long. Trimming took 2 bases from V and 3 from J; bases not matched to a gene: 2. The germline gives CDR1 ENHRY, CDR2 SYGVKD. The CDR3 here is CAISEGGGTDTQYF. The DNA for the CDR3 is TGTGCCATCAGTGAGGGCGGGGGAACAGATACGCAGTATTTT.

CDR3 residues: CASSPGGRSDTQYF. The CDR3 DNA follows: TGTGCCAGCAGCCCGGGGGGCCGCTCGGATACGCAGTATTTT. The V call is TRBV6-2 or TRBV6-3, the J call TRBJ2-3, with D maybe TRBD2 (7 bases). V lost 6 bases to trimming and J lost 6 bases, with 16 bases between them. CDR3 size: 14 residues. The V gene's germline CDR1 is MNHEY and CDR2 SVGEGT.

This clonotype was observed many times. V usage is TRBV20-1 and J usage is TRBJ2-7, with D perhaps matching TRBD1 (6 bases). Germline CDR1 is DFQATT and CDR2 is SNEGSKA (reference sequence). CDR3 length: 13 residues. V gave up 0 bases and J gave up 4 bases, with 10 bases separating them. The CDR3 nucleotides are TGCAGTGCTAGAGATCCAAGGGGGTACGAGCAGTACTTC. Protein sequence: CSARDPRGYEQYF.

The sample holds many counts of this clonotype. The chain employs TRBV12-3 or TRBV12-4 and TRBJ2-1; the D call may be TRBD1 or TRBD2 (5 bases each). With 3 bases removed from V and 10 bases from J, the gap between germline ends came to 7 bases. The CDR3 runs to 11 residues. In nucleotides, the CDR3 is TGTGCCAGCAGTTTGTGGGGGGAGCAGTTCTTC. This codes for CASSLWGEQFF.

This clonotype has a handful of counts. V is TRBV10-3 and J is TRBJ1-2; unclear D gene. The germline V and J ends were trimmed by 2 bases and 4 bases, with 5 bases remaining between them. CDR1 is ENHRY, CDR2 SYGVKD, per germline. The CDR3 spans 12 residues. DNA of the CDR3: TGTGCCATCAGTGAGACTGGCTATGGCTACACCTTC. Translating gives CAISETGYGYTF.

Of note for this clonotype: Since a much larger clone is just one base distant, this may be a read error. J is TRBJ1-6 and V is TRBV6-4; possible D gene TRBD1, 5 bases. Per germline, CDR1 MRHNA and CDR2 SNTAGT. The CDR3 is 13 residues long. CDR3 coding DNA: TGTGCCAGCAGTGAACAGGATAATTCACCCCTCAACTTT. Translated, it gives CASSEQDNSPLNF.

In the case of this clonotype: Its ends do not fully match the called genes, so a read error is possible. The chain links TRBV7-6 to TRBJ2-1, with TRBD1 matching 7 bases. Germline loops: CDR1 SGHVS, CDR2 FNYEAQ. This CDR3 is built from 16 residues. The CDR3 region is CASSRDREYRANEPFF. The CDR3 DNA follows: TGTGCCAGCAGCCGAGACAGGGAATACAGGGCCAATGAGCCGTTCTTC. Full variable domain (rest looked up from reference TRBV7-6 and TRBJ2-1): GAGVSQSPRYKVTKRGQDVALRCDPISGHVSLYWYRQALGQGPEFLTYFNYEAQQDKSGLPNDRFSAERPEGSISTLTIQRTEQRDSAMYRCASSRDREYRANEPFFGPGTRLTVL.

This clonotype was counted at least ten times. The chain couples TRBV5-1 to TRBJ2-7; 10 bases align to TRBD1. The CDR3 runs 15 residues. The germline CDR1 and CDR2 sequences are SGHRS and YFSETQ. Trimming took 0 bases from V and 7 from J; bases not matched to a gene: 7. The CDR3 region is CASSLEGQGVREQYF. The CDR3 coding sequence is TGCGCCAGCAGCTTGGAAGGACAGGGGGTTCGGGAGCAGTACTTC.

As concerns this clonotype: Being one base from a much bigger clone, this may be a read error. This rearrangement joins TRBV18 to TRBJ1-2, with D maybe TRBD1 (6 bases). This CDR3 has 14 residues. The germline V gene encodes CDR1 KGHSH and CDR2 LQKENI. The CDR3 DNA reads as TGTGCCAGCTCCCGGGGGGCAGATAACTATGGCGACACCTTC. Translating gives CASSRGADNYGDTF.

This clonotype occurred once. This may be a read error, as it is one base from a much larger clone. J is TRBJ1-2 and V is TRBV5-1; no clear D gene. Germline assignment: CDR1 SGHRS and CDR2 YFSETQ. The CDR3 runs 13 residues. Here the CDR3 reads CASTSSGQNGDTF. The CDR3 nucleotides are TGCGCCAGCACTAGTTCTGGGCAGAATGGCGACACCTTC.

This clonotype was counted a few times. The V call is TRBV20-1, the J call TRBJ2-5, with TRBD2 matching over 12 bases. The V segment lost 6 bases and the J segment 5 bases; nucleotides outside the gene matches: 22. CDR1 is DFQATT and CDR2 is SNEGSKA in the germline V gene (reference sequence). The CDR3 covers 19 residues. In DNA form, the CDR3 reads TGCAGTGCAGCTAGCGGGGGGGCCGGTTGGGCGTCCCGCCAGGAGACCCAGTACTTC. This gives the protein CSAASGGAGWASRQETQYF.

This clonotype was picked up many times. The germline gene is not matched at one end of the junction; a read error may be the cause. The chain combines TRBV6-1 with TRBJ2-5, with no clear D. This CDR3 contains 11 residues. Looked up from germline, CDR1 is MNHNS and CDR2 is SASEGT. This CDR3 is CASRALETQSF. CDR3 coding DNA: TGTGCCAGCAGGGCCTTAGAGACCCAGTCCTTC.

This clonotype was observed at least ten times. This sequence joins TRBV27 and TRBJ2-3; D tentatively fits TRBD1 or TRBD2 (5 bases each). Per germline, CDR1 MNHEY and CDR2 SMNVEV (reference sequence). This CDR3 has 15 amino acids. Trimming shortened V by 3 bases and J by 3 bases, and 13 bases separated the two germline ends. CDR3: CASSFMRGATDTQYF. The CDR3 bases are TGTGCCAGCAGTTTTATGAGGGGAGCGACAGATACGCAGTATTTT.

This clonotype was detected many times. This chain connects TRBV10-3 to TRBJ2-5; weak D call: TRBD1 (6 bases). The CDR3 runs 13 residues. V lost 10 bases to trimming and J lost 4 bases, with 16 bases between them. Germline V gene lookup returns CDR1 ENHRY and CDR2 SYGVKD. CDR3 region: CATKHPGAETQYF. The CDR3 DNA is TGTGCCACCAAGCATCCAGGGGCAGAGACCCAGTACTTC.

This clonotype was counted many times. The chain employs TRBV7-9 and TRBJ2-1; 9 bases are a match to TRBD2. The CDR3 runs to 14 residues. Unmatched junction bases numbered 11, after V lost 8 bases and J lost 9 bases. The germline V gene has CDR1 SEHNR and CDR2 FQNEAQ (reference sequence). The CDR3 is CASVVAGDLGEQFF. The DNA of the CDR3 is TGTGCCAGCGTCGTAGCGGGGGACCTAGGTGAGCAGTTCTTC.

This clonotype was seen many times. The genes are TRBV6-2 or TRBV6-3 and TRBJ2-1; 10 nucleotides match TRBD1. V shed 4 bases, J shed 8 bases, and the junction held 14 bases outside the gene matches. Looked up from germline, CDR1 is MNHEY and CDR2 is SVGEGT. The CDR3 contains 17 residues. This CDR3 is CASSFTLTGGVSDEQFF. CDR3 DNA: TGTGCCAGCAGTTTTACCCTGACAGGGGGCGTATCGGATGAGCAGTTCTTC.

CDR3 amino acids: CASSFSGGTVPYEQYF. The CDR3 nucleotides are TGTGCCAGCAGCTTCTCCGGGGGTACGGTGCCCTACGAGCAGTACTTC. V gene TRBV11-2 combines with J gene TRBJ2-7; possibly TRBD2 for D (6 bases). This CDR3 contains 16 residues. Germline V gives CDR1 SGHAT, CDR2 FQNNGV. Between the trimmed V and J ends, which lost 3 bases and 2 bases, there was a span of 17 bases.

The sample holds many counts of this clonotype. J is TRBJ1-4 and V is TRBV6-1; D gene ambiguous. With 8 bases removed from V and 3 bases from J, the gap between germline ends came to 10 bases. Germline V lookup: CDR1 MNHNS, CDR2 SASEGT. CDR3 length: 13 amino acids. The CDR3 bases are TGTGCCAGCGTATTGACCCCTAATGAAAAACTGTTTTTT. Translating gives CASVLTPNEKLFF.

The chain carries TRBV11-2 and TRBJ2-2; D is perhaps TRBD1 (6 bases). In germline, CDR1 is SGHAT, CDR2 FQNNGV. V was shortened by 4 bases and J by 1 base, with 19 bases between the two germline ends. The CDR3 covers 18 residues. As DNA, the CDR3 is TGTGCCAGCAGCTCCGAAGGGGGTGTCGGCAAGAACACCGGGGAGCTGTTTTTT. Translated, it gives CASSSEGGVGKNTGELFF.

The V and J genes are TRBV6-5 and TRBJ2-7; TRBD1 agrees at 8 bases. With 7 bases clipped from V and 3 bases from J, the junction kept 17 bases outside the gene matches. The CDR3 is 17 amino acids. Looked up from germline, CDR1 is MNHEY and CDR2 is SVGAGI. DNA for the CDR3: TGTGCCAGCACCCACGTACCGGGGCAGGGGGCTGTCTACGAGCAGTACTTC. Residues: CASTHVPGQGAVYEQYF.

This clonotype was observed a few times. Being one base from a much bigger clone, this may be a read error. The chain joins TRBV20-1 to TRBJ2-7, with 7 bases aligning to TRBD1. The CDR3 sequence is 14 residues long. The V segment lost 0 bases and the J segment 0 bases; nucleotides outside the gene matches: 2. Germline CDR1 and CDR2: DFQATT and SNEGSKA (reference sequence). This CDR3 is CSARDNRGSYEQYF. CDR3 DNA sequence: TGCAGTGCTAGAGATAACAGGGGCTCCTACGAGCAGTACTTC.